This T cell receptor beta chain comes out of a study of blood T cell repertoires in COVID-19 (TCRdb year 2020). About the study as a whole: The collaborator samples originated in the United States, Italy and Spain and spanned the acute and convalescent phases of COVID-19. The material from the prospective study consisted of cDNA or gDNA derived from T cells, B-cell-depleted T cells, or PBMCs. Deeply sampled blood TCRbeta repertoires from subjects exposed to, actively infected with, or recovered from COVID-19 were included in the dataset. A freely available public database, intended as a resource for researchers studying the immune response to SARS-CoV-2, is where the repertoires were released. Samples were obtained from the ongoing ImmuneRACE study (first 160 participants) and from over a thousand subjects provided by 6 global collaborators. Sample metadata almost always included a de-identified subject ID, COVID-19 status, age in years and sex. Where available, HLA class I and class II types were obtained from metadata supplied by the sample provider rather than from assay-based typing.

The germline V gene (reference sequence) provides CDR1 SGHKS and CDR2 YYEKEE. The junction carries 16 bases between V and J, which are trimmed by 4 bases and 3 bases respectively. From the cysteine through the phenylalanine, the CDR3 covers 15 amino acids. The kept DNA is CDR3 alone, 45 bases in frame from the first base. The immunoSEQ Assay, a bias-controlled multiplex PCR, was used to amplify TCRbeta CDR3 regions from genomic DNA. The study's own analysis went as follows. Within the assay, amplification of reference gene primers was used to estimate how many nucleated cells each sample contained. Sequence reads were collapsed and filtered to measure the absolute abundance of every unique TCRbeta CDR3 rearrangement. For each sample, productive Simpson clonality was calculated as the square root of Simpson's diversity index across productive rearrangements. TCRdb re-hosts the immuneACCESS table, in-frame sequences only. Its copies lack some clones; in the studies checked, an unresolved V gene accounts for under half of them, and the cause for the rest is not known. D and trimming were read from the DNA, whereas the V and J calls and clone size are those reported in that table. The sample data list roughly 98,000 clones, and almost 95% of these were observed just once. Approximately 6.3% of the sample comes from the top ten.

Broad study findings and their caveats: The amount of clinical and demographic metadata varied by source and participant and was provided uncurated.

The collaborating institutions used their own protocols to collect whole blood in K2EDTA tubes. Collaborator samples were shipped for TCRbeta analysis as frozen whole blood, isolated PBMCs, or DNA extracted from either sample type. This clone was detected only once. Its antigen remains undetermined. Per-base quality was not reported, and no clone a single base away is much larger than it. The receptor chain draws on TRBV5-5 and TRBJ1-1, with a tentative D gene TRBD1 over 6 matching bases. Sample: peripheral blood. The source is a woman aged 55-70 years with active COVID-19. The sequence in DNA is TGTGCCAGCAGCCGGGAAGGGGGGGAGTACACTGAAGCTTTCTTT. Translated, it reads CASSREGGEYTEAFF.